This TCR beta chain was recorded in a study of blood T cell repertoires in COVID-19. Study information: Acute and convalescent COVID-19 samples came from the United States, Italy and Spain.

Repertoires were generated with immunoSEQ multiplex PCR, while TCRdb's copy carries only in-frame clones and drops some. The sample contains a few hundred thousand clones, 75% to 90% of which appear only once. The germline gives CDR1 SGHAT, CDR2 FQNNGV. The CDR3 extends over 13 amino acids. V gave up 5 bases and J gave up 5 bases; unmatched junction bases: 4. The J gene is TRBJ1-2, the V gene TRBV11-2; 8 bases agree with TRBD1. Sequenced material: peripheral blood. This TCR came from a woman of 80 years or more with COVID-19, enrolled during active disease. In nucleotides, the CDR3 is TGTGCCAGCAGCCTGGGACAGGCTTATGGCTACACCTTC. Protein product: CASSLGQAYGYTF.